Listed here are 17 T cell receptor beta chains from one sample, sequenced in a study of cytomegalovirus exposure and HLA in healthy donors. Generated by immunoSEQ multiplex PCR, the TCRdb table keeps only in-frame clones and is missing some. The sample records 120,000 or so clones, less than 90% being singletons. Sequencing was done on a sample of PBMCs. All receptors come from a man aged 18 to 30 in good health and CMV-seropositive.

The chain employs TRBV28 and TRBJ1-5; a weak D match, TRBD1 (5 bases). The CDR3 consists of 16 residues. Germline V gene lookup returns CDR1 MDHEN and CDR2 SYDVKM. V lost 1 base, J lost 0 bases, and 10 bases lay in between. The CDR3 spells CASSLYPGYSNQPQHF. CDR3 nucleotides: TGTGCCAGCAGTTTATATCCAGGGTATAGCAATCAGCCCCAGCATTTT.

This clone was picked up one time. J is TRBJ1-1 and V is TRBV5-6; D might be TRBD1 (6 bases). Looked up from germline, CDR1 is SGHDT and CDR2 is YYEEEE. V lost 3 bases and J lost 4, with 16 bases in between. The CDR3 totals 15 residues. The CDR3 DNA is TGTGCCAGCAGCTGGGGTACAGGGCTGGGCACTGAAGCTTTCTTT. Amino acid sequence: CASSWGTGLGTEAFF.

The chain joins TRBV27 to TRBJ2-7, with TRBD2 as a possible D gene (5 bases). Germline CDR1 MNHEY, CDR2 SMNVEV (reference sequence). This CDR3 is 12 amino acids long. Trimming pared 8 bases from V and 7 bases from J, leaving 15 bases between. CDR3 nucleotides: TGTGCCAGCGAGGGCCAAGGGAGAGAGCAGTACTTC. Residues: CASEGQGREQYF.

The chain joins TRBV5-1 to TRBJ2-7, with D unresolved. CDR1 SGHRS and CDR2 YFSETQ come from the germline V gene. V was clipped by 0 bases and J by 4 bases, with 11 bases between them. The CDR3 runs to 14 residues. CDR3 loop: CASSLAVAEYEQYF. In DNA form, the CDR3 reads TGCGCCAGCAGCTTGGCAGTAGCCGAGTACGAGCAGTACTTC.

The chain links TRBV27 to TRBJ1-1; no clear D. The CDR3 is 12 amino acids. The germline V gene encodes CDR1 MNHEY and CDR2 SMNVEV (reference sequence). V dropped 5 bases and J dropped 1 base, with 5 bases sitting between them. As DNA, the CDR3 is TGTGCCAGCAGTACTAAGAACACTGAAGCTTTCTTT. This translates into CASSTKNTEAFF.

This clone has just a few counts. CDR3 sequence (DNA): TGCGCCAGCAGCCAAGTCGTCGGTCATAGCACAGATACGCAGTATTTT. Translation: CASSQVVGHSTDTQYF. This chain connects TRBV4-3 to TRBJ2-3; D unresolved. Germline-derived CDR1 and CDR2 are LGHNA and YSLEER. V lost 1 base and J 0 bases, leaving 11 bases between the germline ends. The CDR3 contains 16 residues.

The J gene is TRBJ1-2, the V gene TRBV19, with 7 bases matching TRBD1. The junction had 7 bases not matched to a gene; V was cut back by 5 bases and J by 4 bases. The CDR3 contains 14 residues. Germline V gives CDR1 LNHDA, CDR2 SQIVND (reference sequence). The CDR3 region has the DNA TGTGCCAGTAGTCTCGGGACAGCTACCTATGGCTACACCTTC. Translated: CASSLGTATYGYTF.

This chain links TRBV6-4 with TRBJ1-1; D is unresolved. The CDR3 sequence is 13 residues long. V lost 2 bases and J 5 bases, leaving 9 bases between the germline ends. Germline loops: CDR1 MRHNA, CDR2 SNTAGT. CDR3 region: CASSDRSGTEAFF. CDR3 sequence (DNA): TGTGCCAGCAGTGACCGTTCCGGGACTGAAGCTTTCTTT.

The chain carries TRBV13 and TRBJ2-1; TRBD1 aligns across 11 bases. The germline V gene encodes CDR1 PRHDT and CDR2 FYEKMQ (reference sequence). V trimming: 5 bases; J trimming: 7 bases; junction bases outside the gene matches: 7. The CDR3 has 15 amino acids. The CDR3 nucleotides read TGTGCCAGCAGCCTCGCTGGGACAGGGGGGAATGAGCAGTTCTTC. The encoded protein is CASSLAGTGGNEQFF.

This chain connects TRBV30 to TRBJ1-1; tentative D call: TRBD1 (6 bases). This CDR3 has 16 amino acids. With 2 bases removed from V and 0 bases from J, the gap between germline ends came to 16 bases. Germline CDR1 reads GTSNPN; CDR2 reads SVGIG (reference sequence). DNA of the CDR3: TGTGCCTGGAGTCCCGAGTGGAACAGGGTGAACACTGAAGCTTTCTTT. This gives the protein CAWSPEWNRVNTEAFF.

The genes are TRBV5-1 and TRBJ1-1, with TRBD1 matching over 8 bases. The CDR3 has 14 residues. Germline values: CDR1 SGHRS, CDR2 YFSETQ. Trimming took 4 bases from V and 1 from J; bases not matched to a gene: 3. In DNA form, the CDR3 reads TGCGCCAGCAGCGATGGGACAGGGAACACTGAAGCTTTCTTT. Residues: CASSDGTGNTEAFF.

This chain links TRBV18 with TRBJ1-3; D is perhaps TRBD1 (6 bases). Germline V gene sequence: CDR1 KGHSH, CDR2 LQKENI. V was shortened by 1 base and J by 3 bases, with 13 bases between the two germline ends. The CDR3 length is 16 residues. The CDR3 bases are TGTGCCAGCTCACCACGCGAACAGGGTGGTGGAAACACCATATATTTT. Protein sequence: CASSPREQGGGNTIYF. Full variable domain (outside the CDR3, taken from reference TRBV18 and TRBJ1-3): NAGVMQNPRHLVRRRGQEARLRCSPMKGHSHVYWYRQLPEEGLKFMVYLQKENIIDESGMPKERFSAEFPKEGPSILRIQQVVRGDSAAYFCASSPREQGGGNTIYFGEGSWLTVV.

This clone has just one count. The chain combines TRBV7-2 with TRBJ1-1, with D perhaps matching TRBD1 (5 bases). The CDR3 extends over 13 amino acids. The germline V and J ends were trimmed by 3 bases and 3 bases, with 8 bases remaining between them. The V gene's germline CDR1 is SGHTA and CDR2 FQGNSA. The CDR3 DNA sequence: TGTGCCAGCAGCTTGTCAGGGTACACTGAAGCTTTCTTT. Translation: CASSLSGYTEAFF.

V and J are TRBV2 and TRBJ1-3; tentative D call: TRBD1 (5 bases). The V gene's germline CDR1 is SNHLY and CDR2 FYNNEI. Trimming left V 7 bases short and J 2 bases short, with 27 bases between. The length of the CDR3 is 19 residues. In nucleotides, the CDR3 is TGTGCCAGCAAGGGGCGGTTGGTAGGAAACCGGAAGACTGGAAACACCATATATTTT. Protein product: CASKGRLVGNRKTGNTIYF.

The CDR3 DNA reads TGCAGCGTTTCCAGCGGGGGCCTAAGCTCCTACAATGAGCAGTTCTTC. This codes for CSVSSGGLSSYNEQFF. This chain uses TRBV29-1 with TRBJ2-1; 8 bases align to TRBD2. The junction had 9 bases not matched to a gene; V was cut back by 5 bases and J by 0 bases. Germline loops: CDR1 SQVTM, CDR2 ANQGSEA. The CDR3 is made up of 16 amino acids.

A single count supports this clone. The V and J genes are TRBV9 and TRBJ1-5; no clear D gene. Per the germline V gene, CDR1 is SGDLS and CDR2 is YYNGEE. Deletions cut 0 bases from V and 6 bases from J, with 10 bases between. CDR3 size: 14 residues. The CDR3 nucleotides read TGTGCCAGCAGCGTAGGGTCCCCGGGTCAGCCCCAGCATTTT. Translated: CASSVGSPGQPQHF.

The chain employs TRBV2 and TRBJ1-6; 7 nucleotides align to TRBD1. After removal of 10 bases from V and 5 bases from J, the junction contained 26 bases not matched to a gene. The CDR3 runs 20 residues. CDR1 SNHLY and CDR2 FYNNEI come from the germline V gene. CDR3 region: CATATPLGQVLPFHNSPLHF. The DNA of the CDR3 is TGTGCCACCGCCACCCCCCTCGGACAGGTGCTCCCTTTCCATAATTCACCCCTCCACTTT.